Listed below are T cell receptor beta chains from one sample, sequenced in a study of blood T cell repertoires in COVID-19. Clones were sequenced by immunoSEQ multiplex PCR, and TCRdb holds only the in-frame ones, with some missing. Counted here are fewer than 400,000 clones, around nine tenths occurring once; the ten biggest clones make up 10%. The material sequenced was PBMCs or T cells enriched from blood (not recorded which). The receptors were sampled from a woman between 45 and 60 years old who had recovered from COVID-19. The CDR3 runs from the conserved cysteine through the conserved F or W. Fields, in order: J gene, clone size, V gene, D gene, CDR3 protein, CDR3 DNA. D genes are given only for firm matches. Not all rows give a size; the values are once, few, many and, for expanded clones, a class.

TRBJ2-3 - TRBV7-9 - CASSLALAPDTQYF TGTGCCAGCAGCTTAGCGTTAGCCCCAGATACGCAGTATTTT
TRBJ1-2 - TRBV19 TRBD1 CASSIPGTGVLGYTF TGTGCCAGTAGTATTCCTGGGACAGGGGTCCTTGGCTACACCTTC
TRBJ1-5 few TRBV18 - CASSAGFGQPQHF TGTGCCAGCTCAGCAGGGTTTGGCCAGCCCCAGCATTTT
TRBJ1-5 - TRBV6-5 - CASTQVGSGNQPQHF TGTGCCAGCACCCAGGTAGGGAGTGGCAATCAGCCCCAGCATTTT
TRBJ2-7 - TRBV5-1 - CASSAGTSVERLQYF TGCGCCAGCAGCGCCGGGACAAGCGTCGAACGTCTGCAGTACTTC
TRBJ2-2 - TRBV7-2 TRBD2 CASSAPGGGNTGELFF TGTGCCAGCAGCGCCCCGGGGGGTGGGAACACCGGGGAGCTGTTTTTT
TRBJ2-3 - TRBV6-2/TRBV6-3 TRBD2 CASSLLAGGTDTQYF TGTGCCAGCAGTTTATTAGCGGGGGGTACAGATACGCAGTATTTT
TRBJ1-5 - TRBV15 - CATSRGEGGQPQHF TGTGCCACCAGCAGGGGGGAGGGTGGGCAGCCCCAGCATTTT
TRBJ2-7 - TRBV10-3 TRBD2 CATSWGGSYEQYF TGTGCCACCAGCTGGGGGGGTTCCTACGAGCAGTACTTC
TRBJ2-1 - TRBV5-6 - CASSPAVWRVGNEQFF TGTGCCAGCAGCCCCGCTGTTTGGCGGGTCGGCAATGAGCAGTTCTTC
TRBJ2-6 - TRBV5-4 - CASSSSTTNVLTF -
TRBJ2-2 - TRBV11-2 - CASSQLGAPRELFF TGTGCCAGCAGCCAGCTTGGGGCTCCCCGGGAGCTGTTTTTT